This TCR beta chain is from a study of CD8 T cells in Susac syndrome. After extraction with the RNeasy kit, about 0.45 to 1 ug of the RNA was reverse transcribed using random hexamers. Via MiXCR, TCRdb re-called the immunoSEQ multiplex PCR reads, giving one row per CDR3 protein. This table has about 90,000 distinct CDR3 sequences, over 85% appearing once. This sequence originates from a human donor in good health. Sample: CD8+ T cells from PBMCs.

CDR3 coding DNA: TGCGCCAGCAGCCCTACAGTTGAGGATACGCAGTATTTT. Its protein product is CASSPTVEDTQYF. The rearrangement links TRBV4-1 to TRBJ2-3; D gene unclear. Trimming removed 4 bases at V and 6 bases at J, with 11 bases between. The CDR3 contains 13 residues. Germline lookup yields CDR1 MGHRA and CDR2 YSYEKL.